These 15 T cell receptor beta chains came from one sample sequenced in a study of Graves' ophthalmopathy and Graves' hyperthyroidism. The sequenced template was RNA, covering the TCR beta CDR3 region. HTBI primers were used in a first-round RT-PCR, which preceded a second-round multiplex PCR. One entry per CDR3 protein, called by TCRdb with MiXCR from the multiplex PCR reads. The table lists 580,000 or so distinct CDR3 sequences, approximately 35% of them singletons. The sample consisted of peripheral blood or thyroid tissue (not recorded which). These receptor sequences come from an adult man with Graves' hyperthyroidism.

The chain has TRBV12-3 or TRBV12-4 and TRBJ1-6; D possibly corresponds to TRBD1 (6 bases). Trimming left V 0 bases short and J 7 bases short, with 19 bases between. The CDR3 length is 18 residues. CDR3 DNA: TGTGCCAGCAGTTTAGCCGGGGGCTTACTGGCGGTCAATTCACCCCTCCACTTT. It specifies CASSLAGGLLAVNSPLHF.

The V gene is TRBV7-9, the J gene TRBJ2-7; D is ambiguous. Germline V CDR1 and CDR2: SEHNR, FQNEAQ (reference sequence). V lost 1 base to trimming and J lost 7 bases, with 14 bases between them. There are 14 residues in the CDR3. The CDR3 sequence: CASSLGERGNEQYF. CDR3 in DNA: TGTGCCAGCAGCTTAGGTGAGAGAGGCAATGAGCAGTACTTC.

This clonotype has only one observation. V usage is TRBV20-1 and J usage is TRBJ2-5; TRBD1 is a possible D gene (6 bases). V shed 5 bases and J shed 0 bases, with 13 bases lying between them. This CDR3 has 14 amino acids. Looked up from germline, CDR1 is DFQATT and CDR2 is SNEGSKA (reference sequence). The DNA for the CDR3 is TGCAGTGCTGGATCTAGGGGGAACCAAGAGACCCAGTACTTC. Translation: CSAGSRGNQETQYF.

This clonotype was found many times. V and J are TRBV20-1 and TRBJ2-5; TRBD1 aligns across 8 bases. Losses at the gene ends were 0 bases for V and 4 bases for J; bases not matched to a gene: 10. The CDR3 has 16 residues. The germline V gene has CDR1 DFQATT and CDR2 SNEGSKA (reference sequence). CDR3 coding DNA: TGCAGTGCTAGAGACCCATGGGACAGGCGCCCAGAGACCCAGTACTTC. Its translation is CSARDPWDRRPETQYF.

This chain connects TRBV20-1 to TRBJ1-1, with D perhaps matching TRBD1 (5 bases). Germline V CDR1 and CDR2: DFQATT, SNEGSKA (reference sequence). The CDR3 extends over 14 amino acids. V dropped 6 bases and J dropped 1 base, with 15 bases sitting between them. CDR3 amino acids: CSASSRTWNTEAFF. DNA of the CDR3: TGCAGTGCCAGTAGCCGGACATGGAACACTGAAGCTTTCTTT.

This clonotype was seen repeatedly, ten times or more. The chain is built from TRBV11-1 and TRBJ2-5; no definite D call. V was cut by 0 bases and J by 1 base, with 6 bases left in between. The germline gives CDR1 SGHAT, CDR2 FQDESV (reference sequence). This CDR3 spans 14 amino acids. The CDR3 nucleotides read TGTGCCAGCAGCTTAGCGCAGCCCCAAGAGACCCAGTACTTC. Its protein product is CASSLAQPQETQYF.

Concerning this clonotype itself: A much larger clonotype is one base distant, so this may be a read error. This chain uses TRBV9 with TRBJ2-2; 8 bases align to TRBD2. CDR1 is SGDLS, CDR2 YYNGEE, per germline. J was trimmed by 4 bases and V by 0 bases; bases with no gene match: 5. CDR3 length equals 16 residues. CDR3 nucleotide sequence: TGTGCCAGCAGCGTAGACGGGACTAGTACCACCGGGGAGCTGTTTTTT. It translates to CASSVDGTSTTGELFF.

V and J are TRBV5-6 and TRBJ1-1; D is possibly TRBD1 (5 bases). The V end was cut by 3 bases, the J end by 4 bases, with 19 bases between. CDR3 size: 16 residues. Per the germline V gene, CDR1 is SGHDT and CDR2 is YYEEEE. The CDR3, as DNA: TGTGCCAGCAGCTGGGAAGGAGCAGGGTTGGGCACTGAAGCTTTCTTT. Its protein is CASSWEGAGLGTEAFF.

The chain is built from TRBV10-3 and TRBJ1-4; D is undetermined. Trimming took off 11 bases at V and 6 bases at J, with 22 bases between the two ends. Germline CDR1 is ENHRY and CDR2 is SYGVKD. The CDR3 sequence is 15 residues long. This chain's CDR3 is CAGSYSPREDEKLFF. The DNA for the CDR3 is TGTGCCGGCAGTTACTCCCCGCGGGAGGATGAAAAACTGTTTTTT.

This clonotype was seen ten or more times. The genes are TRBV29-1 and TRBJ2-5; possible D gene TRBD2, 5 bases. The CDR3 has 13 amino acids. V lost 1 base to trimming and J lost 6 bases, with 12 bases between them. CDR1 and CDR2 from the germline V gene are SQVTM and ANQGSEA. This CDR3 reads CSVEGGFAKTQYF. The CDR3 nucleotides are TGCAGCGTTGAAGGCGGGTTCGCGAAGACCCAGTACTTC.

The chain combines TRBV7-9 with TRBJ1-4, with D tentatively TRBD1 (5 bases). CDR1 and CDR2 (germline): SEHNR, FQNEAQ (reference sequence). This CDR3 contains 17 residues. Trimming left V 5 bases short and J 5 bases short, with 21 bases between. The CDR3 loop is CASSPSGHGILNEKLFF. The CDR3 nucleotides are TGTGCCAGCAGCCCCTCAGGACATGGTATATTAAATGAAAAACTGTTTTTT.

This clonotype was found a few times. V is TRBV11-3 and J is TRBJ1-1, with 7 bases aligning to TRBD1. The J segment lost 8 bases and the V segment lost 5 bases, leaving 11 bases of the junction unmatched. Germline CDR1 and CDR2: SGHNT and YENEEA. The CDR3 has 14 amino acids. The CDR3, as DNA: TGTGCCAGCAGCCCGCTCAGGGGGAGTATAGAAGCTTTCTTT. It translates to CASSPLRGSIEAFF.

The chain couples TRBV12-3 or TRBV12-4 to TRBJ2-7; tentative D call: TRBD2 (5 bases). This CDR3 is built from 18 residues. V was trimmed by 1 base and J by 2 bases, leaving 21 bases between them. The CDR3 protein is CASSLEVGEWYRPYEQYF. As DNA, the CDR3 is TGTGCCAGCAGTTTAGAGGTGGGAGAGTGGTACCGGCCCTACGAGCAGTACTTC.

This clonotype has only a few counts. The chain uses TRBV20-1 and TRBJ2-7, with a weak D call TRBD1 (6 bases). CDR1 and CDR2 (germline): DFQATT, SNEGSKA (reference sequence). The CDR3 contains 14 residues. V was pared by 3 bases and J by 3 bases, with 15 bases between. CDR3 nucleotides: TGCAGTGCTAGGAAGAGTCAGGGGCACTACGAGCAGTACTTC. This gives the protein CSARKSQGHYEQYF.

Notes on this clonotype: This CDR3 fails to terminate in the conserved phenylalanine or tryptophan, so it likely reflects a read error. The DNA is left out, because the CDR3 cannot be placed on it with certainty; the CDR3 is given as TCRdb lists it. J is TRBJ2-6 and V is TRBV29-1; TRBD1, the table's D call, lacks a check against the DNA. The CDR3 extends over 13 residues, inclusive of both ends. Germline V gene sequence: CDR1 SQVTM, CDR2 ANQGSEA. CDR3 sequence reads: CSVTGQGTRLLVL.